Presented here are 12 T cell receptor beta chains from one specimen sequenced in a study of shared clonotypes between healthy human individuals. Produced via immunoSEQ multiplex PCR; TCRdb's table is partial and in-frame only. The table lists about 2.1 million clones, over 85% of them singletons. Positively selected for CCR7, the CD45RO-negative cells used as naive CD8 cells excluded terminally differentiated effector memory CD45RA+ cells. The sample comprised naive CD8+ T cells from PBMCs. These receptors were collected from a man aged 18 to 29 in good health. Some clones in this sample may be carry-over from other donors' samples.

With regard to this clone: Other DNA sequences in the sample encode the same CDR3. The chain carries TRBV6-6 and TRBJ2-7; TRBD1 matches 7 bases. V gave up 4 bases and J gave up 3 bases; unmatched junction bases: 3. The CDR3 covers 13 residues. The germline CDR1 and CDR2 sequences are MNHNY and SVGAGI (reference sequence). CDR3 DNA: TGTGCCAGCAGTTTAGACAGGGACTACGAGCAGTACTTC. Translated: CASSLDRDYEQYF.

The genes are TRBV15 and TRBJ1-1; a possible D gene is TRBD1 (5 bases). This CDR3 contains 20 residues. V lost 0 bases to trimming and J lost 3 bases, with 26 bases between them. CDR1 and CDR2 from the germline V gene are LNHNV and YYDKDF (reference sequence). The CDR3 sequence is CATSRDTPQQEGWGDTEAFF. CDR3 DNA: TGTGCCACCAGCAGAGACACCCCCCAACAAGAGGGGTGGGGGGACACTGAAGCTTTCTTT.

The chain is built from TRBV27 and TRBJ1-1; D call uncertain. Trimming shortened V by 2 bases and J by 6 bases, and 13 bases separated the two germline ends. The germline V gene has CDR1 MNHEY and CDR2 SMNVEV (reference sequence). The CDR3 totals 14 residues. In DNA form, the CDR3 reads TGTGCCAGCAGTTTAGGAGGCGGGTTCGCTGAAGCTTTCTTT. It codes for CASSLGGGFAEAFF.

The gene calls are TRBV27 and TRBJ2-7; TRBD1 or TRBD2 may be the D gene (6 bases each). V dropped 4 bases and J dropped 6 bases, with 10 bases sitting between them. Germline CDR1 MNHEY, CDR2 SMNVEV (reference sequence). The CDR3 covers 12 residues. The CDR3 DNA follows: TGTGCCAGCAGTTCTCGGGGGCGCGAGCAGTACTTC. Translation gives CASSSRGREQYF.

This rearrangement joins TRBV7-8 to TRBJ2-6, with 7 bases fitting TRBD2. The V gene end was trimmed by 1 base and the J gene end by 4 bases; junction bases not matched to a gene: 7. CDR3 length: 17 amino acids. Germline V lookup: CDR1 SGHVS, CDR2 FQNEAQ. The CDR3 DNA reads TGTGCCAGCAGCTTAGGAGGGGAGGGGCCCGGGGCCAACGTCCTGACTTTC. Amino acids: CASSLGGEGPGANVLTF.

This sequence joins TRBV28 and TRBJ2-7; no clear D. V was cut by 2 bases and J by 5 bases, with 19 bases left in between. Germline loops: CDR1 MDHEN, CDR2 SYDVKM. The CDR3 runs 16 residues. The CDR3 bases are TGTGCCAGCAGTTTAGGGCGTAAGTTAGGGTTCGACGAGCAGTACTTC. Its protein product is CASSLGRKLGFDEQYF.

CDR3 amino acids: CASSGIGLAAYNEQFF. Written as DNA, the CDR3 is TGTGCCAGCAGCGGCATTGGTCTAGCGGCGTACAATGAGCAGTTCTTC. The chain joins TRBV7-2 to TRBJ2-1; TRBD2 agrees at 7 bases. The CDR3 loop spans 16 amino acids. V was clipped by 5 bases and J by 4 bases; unmatched bases: 11. Germline CDR1 reads SGHTA; CDR2 reads FQGNSA.

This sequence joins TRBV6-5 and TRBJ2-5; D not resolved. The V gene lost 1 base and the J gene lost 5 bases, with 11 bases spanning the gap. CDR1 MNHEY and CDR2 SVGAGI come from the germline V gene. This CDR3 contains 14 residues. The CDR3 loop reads CASSYYGNLETQYF. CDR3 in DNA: TGTGCCAGCAGTTACTATGGGAATCTGGAGACCCAGTACTTC.

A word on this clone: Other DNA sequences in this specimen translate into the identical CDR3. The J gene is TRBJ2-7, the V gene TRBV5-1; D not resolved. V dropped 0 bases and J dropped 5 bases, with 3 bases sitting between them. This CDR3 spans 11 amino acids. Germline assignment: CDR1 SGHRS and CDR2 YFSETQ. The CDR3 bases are TGCGCCAGCAGCTTGGGGCACGAGCAGTACTTC. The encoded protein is CASSLGHEQYF.

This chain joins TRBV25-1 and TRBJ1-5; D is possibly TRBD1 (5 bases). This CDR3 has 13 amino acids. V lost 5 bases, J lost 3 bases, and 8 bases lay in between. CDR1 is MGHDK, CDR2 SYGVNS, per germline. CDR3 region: CASSLGVNQPQHF. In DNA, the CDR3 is TGTGCCAGCAGTCTGGGGGTCAATCAGCCCCAGCATTTT.

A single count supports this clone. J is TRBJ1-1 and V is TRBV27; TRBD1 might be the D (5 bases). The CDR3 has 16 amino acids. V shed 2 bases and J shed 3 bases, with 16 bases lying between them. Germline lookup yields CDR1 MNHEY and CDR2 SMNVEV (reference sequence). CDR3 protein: CASSLGPRVADTEAFF. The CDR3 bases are TGTGCCAGCAGTTTAGGTCCCAGGGTGGCCGACACTGAAGCTTTCTTT.

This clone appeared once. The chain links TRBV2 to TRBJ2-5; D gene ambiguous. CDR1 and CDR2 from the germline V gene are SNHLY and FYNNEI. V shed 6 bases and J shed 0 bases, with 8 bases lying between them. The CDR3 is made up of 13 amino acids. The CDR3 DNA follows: TGTGCCAGCAGAGGAGTGTACCAAGAGACCCAGTACTTC. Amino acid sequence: CASRGVYQETQYF.